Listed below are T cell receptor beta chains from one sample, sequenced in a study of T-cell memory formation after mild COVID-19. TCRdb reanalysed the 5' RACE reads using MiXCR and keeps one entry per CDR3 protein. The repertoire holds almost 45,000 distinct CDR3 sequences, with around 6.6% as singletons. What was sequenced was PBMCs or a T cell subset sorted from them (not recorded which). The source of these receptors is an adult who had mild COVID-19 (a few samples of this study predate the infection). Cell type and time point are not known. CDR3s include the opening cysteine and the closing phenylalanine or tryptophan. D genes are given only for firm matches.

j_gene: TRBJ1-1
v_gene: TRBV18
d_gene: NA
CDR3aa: CASSPDDRTEAFF

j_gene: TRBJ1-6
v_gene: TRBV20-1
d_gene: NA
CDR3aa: CSASGGGNSPLHF

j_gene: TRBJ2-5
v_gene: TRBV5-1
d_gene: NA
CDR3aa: CASSLGSRGRETQYF

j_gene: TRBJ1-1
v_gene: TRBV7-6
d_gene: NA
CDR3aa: CASSLESGRNTEAFF

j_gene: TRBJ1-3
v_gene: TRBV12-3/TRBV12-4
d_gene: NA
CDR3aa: CASTLGRTPGNTIYF

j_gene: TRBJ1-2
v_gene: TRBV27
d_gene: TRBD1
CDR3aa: CASSPRTGGGYTF

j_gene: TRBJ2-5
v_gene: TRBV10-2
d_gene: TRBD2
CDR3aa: CASASSGKETQYF

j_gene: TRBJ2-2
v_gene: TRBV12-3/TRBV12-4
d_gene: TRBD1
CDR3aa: CASSSGQGLAGELFF

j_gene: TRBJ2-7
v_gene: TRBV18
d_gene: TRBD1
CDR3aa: CASSPAPGQGGYEQYF

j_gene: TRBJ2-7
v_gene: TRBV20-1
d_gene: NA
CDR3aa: CSARDPQGIEQYF

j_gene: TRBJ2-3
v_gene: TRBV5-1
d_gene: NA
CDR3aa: CASSLESDTQYF

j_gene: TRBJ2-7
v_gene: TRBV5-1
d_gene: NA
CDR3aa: CASSTGTLDYEQYF

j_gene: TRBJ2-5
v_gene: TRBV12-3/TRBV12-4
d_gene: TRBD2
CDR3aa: CASSAGTNPFWQSETQYF

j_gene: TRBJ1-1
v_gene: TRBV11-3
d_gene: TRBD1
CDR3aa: CASSSQQGITEAFF

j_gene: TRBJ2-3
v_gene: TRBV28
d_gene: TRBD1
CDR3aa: CASSLGTGLDTQYF

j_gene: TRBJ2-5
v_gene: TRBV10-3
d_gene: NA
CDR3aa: CAISVGGPQETQYF

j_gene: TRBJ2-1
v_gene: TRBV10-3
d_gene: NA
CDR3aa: CATAGGRGNPTSYNEQFF

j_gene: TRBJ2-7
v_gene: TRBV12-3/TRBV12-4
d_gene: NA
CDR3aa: CASSWRQSREQYF

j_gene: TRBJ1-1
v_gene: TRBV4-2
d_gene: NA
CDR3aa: CASSQVSSRLTNTEAFF

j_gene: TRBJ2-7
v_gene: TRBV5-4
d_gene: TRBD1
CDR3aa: CASSWGQGANEQYF

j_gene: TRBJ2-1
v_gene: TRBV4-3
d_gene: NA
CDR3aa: CASSQTSGLQGNNEQFF

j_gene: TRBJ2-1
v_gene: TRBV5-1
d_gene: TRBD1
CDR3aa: CASRLGQGAYNEQFF

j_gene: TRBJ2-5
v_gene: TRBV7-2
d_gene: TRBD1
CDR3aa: CASLPQGIWDTQYF

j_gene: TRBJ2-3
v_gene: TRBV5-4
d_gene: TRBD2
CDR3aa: CASSSAGTRGSYF

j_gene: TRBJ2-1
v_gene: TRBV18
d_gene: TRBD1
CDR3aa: CASSKRTGGEDEQFF

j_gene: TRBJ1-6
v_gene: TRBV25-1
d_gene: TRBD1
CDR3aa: CASSGGQLNSPLHF

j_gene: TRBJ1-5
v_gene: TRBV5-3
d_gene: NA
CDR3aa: CARSFRRGNHQPQHF

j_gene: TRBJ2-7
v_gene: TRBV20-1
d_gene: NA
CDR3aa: CSALRGSSYEQYF

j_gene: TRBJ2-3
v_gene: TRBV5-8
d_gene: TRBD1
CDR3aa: CASSDLLRQGTFTDTQYF

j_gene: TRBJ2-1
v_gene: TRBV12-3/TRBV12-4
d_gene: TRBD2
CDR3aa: CASSPQLAGGYNEQFF

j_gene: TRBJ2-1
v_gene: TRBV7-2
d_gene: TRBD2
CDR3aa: CASSLSSGSPQRIEQFF

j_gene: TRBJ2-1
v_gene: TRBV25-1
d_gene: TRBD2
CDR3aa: CASRLAGVSYNEQFF

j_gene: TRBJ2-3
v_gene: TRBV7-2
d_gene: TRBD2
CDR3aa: CASSLVRLAGGERDTQYF

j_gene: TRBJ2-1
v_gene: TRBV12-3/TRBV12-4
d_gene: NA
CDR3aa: CASSLSGLPNEQFF

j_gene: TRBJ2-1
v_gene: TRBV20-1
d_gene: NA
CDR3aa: CSARWWDSYNEQFF

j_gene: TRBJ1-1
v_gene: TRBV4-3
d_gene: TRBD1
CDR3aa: CASSQRTGAATEAFF

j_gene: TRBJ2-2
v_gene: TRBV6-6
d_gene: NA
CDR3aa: CASSYRSRRAGELFF

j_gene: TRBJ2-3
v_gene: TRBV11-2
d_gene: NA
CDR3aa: CASSLAGVGTDTQYF

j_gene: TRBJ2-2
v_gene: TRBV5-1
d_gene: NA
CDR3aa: CASSLILGRDTGELFF

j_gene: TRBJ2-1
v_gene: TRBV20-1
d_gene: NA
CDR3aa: CSAPPGSYGNEQFF

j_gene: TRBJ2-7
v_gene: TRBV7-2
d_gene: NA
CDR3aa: CASSLFGAATYEQYF

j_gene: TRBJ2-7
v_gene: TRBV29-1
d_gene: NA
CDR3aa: CSVRVWSSYEQYF

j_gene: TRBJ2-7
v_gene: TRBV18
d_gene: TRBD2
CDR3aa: CASSRGRTSDSYEQYF

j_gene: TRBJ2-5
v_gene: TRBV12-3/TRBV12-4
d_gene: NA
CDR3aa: CASGLSEQTQYF

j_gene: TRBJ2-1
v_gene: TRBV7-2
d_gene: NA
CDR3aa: CASSLPSGRSSYNEQFF

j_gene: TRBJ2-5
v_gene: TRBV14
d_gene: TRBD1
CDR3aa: CASRQSGTGDRTQYF

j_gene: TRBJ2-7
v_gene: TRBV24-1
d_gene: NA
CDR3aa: CATSDSKTPTYEQYF

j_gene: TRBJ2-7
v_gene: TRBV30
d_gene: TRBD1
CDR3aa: CAWSRDRTYEQYF

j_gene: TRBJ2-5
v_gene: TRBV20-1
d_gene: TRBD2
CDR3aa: CSAPGLAGETQYF

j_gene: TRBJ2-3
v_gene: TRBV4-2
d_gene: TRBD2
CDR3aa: CASSQEVASGGQQYF

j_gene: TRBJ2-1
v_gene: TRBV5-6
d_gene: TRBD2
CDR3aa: CASSSVGTSKKQFF

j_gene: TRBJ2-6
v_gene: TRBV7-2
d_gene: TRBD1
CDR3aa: CASSSPGQGSGANVLTF

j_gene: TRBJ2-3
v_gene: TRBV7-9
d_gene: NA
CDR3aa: CASSFDSDTQYF